One and the same sample provided the 24 T cell receptor beta chains below, sequenced in a study of tumor-infiltrating lymphocytes in primary liver carcinoma. Unsorted whole blood supplied the RNA, and germline DNA was extracted too. TCR beta cDNA was made from 500 ng total RNA with a constant-region primer. Nested multiplex PCR, run for three rounds with slightly modified ARM-PCR, yielded TCR beta libraries. Amplification in the first two PCR rounds was performed using TRBV1-TRBV30 forward primers and a C-beta reverse primer for 10 cycles each. TCRdb called the multiplex PCR reads again in MiXCR, with one record for every CDR3 protein. Of 300,000 to 400,000 distinct CDR3 sequences detected, around three fifths appear once; the ten largest clones hold about 6%. Sequenced sample: peripheral blood. The receptors originated from a man aged 35 to 55 with primary liver carcinoma and hepatitis B virus infection.

With regard to this clonotype: Since a much larger clone is just one base distant, this may be a read error. This rearrangement joins TRBV12-3 or TRBV12-4 to TRBJ1-6; 7 positions match TRBD1. The CDR3 spans 12 residues. The V and J ends lost 6 bases and 8 bases, in that order; junction bases with no gene match: 1. CDR3 sequence reads: CASRQGDSPLHF. CDR3 in DNA: TGTGCCAGCAGGCAGGGGGATTCACCCCTCCACTTT.

A remark on this clonotype: One end of the junction does not line up with germline, which may come from a read error. The J gene is TRBJ2-7, the V gene TRBV10-3, with 9 bases identical to TRBD2. Germline V gene lookup returns CDR1 ENHRY and CDR2 SYGVKD. The CDR3 totals 14 residues. The chain's CDR3 is CANSQAGGHYEQYF. The DNA for the CDR3 is TGTGCCAACAGTCAAGCGGGAGGCCACTACGAGCAGTACTTC.

This clonotype showed up just once. A much larger clone sits a single nucleotide away, making a read error possible. This chain links TRBV6-6 with TRBJ2-7; D perhaps matches TRBD1 (5 bases). The CDR3 has 14 residues. Per germline, CDR1 MNHNY and CDR2 SVGAGI (reference sequence). CDR3 residues: CANSSPTVAYEQYF. CDR3 bases: TGTGCCAACAGTTCCCCGACAGTAGCCTACGAGCAGTACTTC.

About this clonotype: The junction and the germline gene differ at one end; a read error may be behind it. V gene TRBV11-2 combines with J gene TRBJ2-7; 9 bases are a match to TRBD1. Germline V gene sequence: CDR1 SGHAT, CDR2 FQNNGV. CDR3 size: 16 residues. CDR3 coding DNA: TGTGGCAGCAGCTTAGGCCCGAGGACAGGGGACTACGAGCAATACTTC. This translates into CGSSLGPRTGDYEQYF.

The chain carries TRBV12-3 or TRBV12-4 and TRBJ2-2, with 9 bases lining up with TRBD1. Trimming cost V 6 bases and J 8 bases; bases outside gene matches: 7. The CDR3 runs 14 residues. The CDR3 sequence: CASRVNRGPGELFF. CDR3 DNA sequence: TGTGCCAGCAGGGTCAACAGGGGGCCTGGGGAGCTGTTTTTT.

The chain recombines TRBV6-1 with TRBJ2-2, with D perhaps TRBD1 (6 bases). The CDR3 is 18 residues long. Germline-derived CDR1 and CDR2 are MNHNS and SASEGT. V was shortened by 2 bases and J by 2 bases, with 18 bases between the two germline ends. In DNA, the CDR3 is TGTGCCAGCAGTGAAAGGCCTGTTGGACAGATAAACACCGGGGAGCTGTTTTTT. Amino acids: CASSERPVGQINTGELFF.

As concerns this clonotype: The junction and the germline gene differ at one end; a read error may be behind it. The chain carries TRBV11-2 and TRBJ2-3; 7 bases align to TRBD2. Germline V lookup: CDR1 SGHAT, CDR2 FQNNGV. The CDR3 runs 14 residues. CDR3 amino acids: CPSSFLAAGDTQYF. The CDR3 DNA reads as TGTCCCAGCAGTTTTCTAGCGGCGGGGGATACGCAGTATTTT.

Concerning this clonotype itself: One end of the junction is discordant with germline, which a read error may explain. The chain links TRBV11-2 to TRBJ2-1, with D perhaps matching TRBD2 (5 bases). Germline CDR1 reads SGHAT; CDR2 reads FQNNGV. This CDR3 is 15 amino acids long. The CDR3 sequence: CASKLDWLAYNEQFF. DNA of the CDR3: TGTGCCAGCAAGTTGGACTGGTTGGCGTACAATGAACAGTTCTTC.

Of note for this clonotype: The CDR3 does not end in the conserved phenylalanine or tryptophan, so this is likely a read error. V usage is TRBV11-2 and J usage is TRBJ2-5, with no clear D. The CDR3 length is 13 residues. From germline, CDR1 is SGHAT and CDR2 FQNNGV. V was cut by 0 bases and J by 10 bases, with 12 bases left in between. The DNA of the CDR3 is TGTGCCAGCAGCTTAGACTGGGAATATGTCCAGTACTCC. This encodes CASSLDWEYVQYS.

As regards this clonotype: A junction boundary mismatches the germline segment, possibly from a read error. The rearrangement links TRBV11-2 to TRBJ1-1, with 10 nucleotides matching TRBD1. The germline gives CDR1 SGHAT, CDR2 FQNNGV. This CDR3 comprises 17 residues. The CDR3 DNA is TGTGCCAGCATCTTAATCCCCGCCGGACAGGGGGGGACTGAAGCTTTCTTT. Residues: CASILIPAGQGGTEAFF.

On this clonotype: A much larger clone differs by one base, so this may be a read error. V is TRBV4-3 and J is TRBJ2-3; 8 nucleotides match TRBD1. Germline-derived CDR1 and CDR2 are LGHNA and YSLEER. CDR3 length: 17 amino acids. J was trimmed by 1 base and V by 6 bases; bases with no gene match: 12. The chain's CDR3 is CASRCPQGAWGTDTQYF. CDR3 bases: TGCGCCAGCAGATGTCCTCAGGGGGCTTGGGGCACAGATACGCAGTATTTT.

Regarding this clonotype: One end of the junction does not line up with germline, which may come from a read error. The J gene is TRBJ2-2, the V gene TRBV11-2, with a weak D call TRBD2 (5 bases). This CDR3 region has 16 residues. Germline lookup yields CDR1 SGHAT and CDR2 FQNNGV. The CDR3 spells CVSSLIYRANTGELVF. In DNA form, the CDR3 reads TGTGTCAGCAGCTTAATTTATAGGGCGAACACCGGGGAGCTGGTTTTT.

In the case of this clonotype: A much larger clone lies a single base off, so this may be a read error. The J gene is TRBJ1-1, the V gene TRBV6-2 or TRBV6-3, with 8 bases lining up with TRBD1. Looked up from germline, CDR1 is MNHEY and CDR2 is SVGEGT. This CDR3 is built from 12 residues. J gave up 8 bases and V 6 bases, and 5 bases lay outside the gene matches. As DNA, the CDR3 is TGTGCCAGCAGGGCAGGGGGCCGGGAAGCTTTCTTT. Its translation is CASRAGGREAFF.

In regard to this clonotype: A read error may be the cause here, since a much bigger clone is one base away. The gene calls are TRBV10-3 and TRBJ2-6, with D tentatively TRBD1 (5 bases). Germline CDR1 is ENHRY and CDR2 is SYGVKD. The CDR3 contains 19 residues. The CDR3 is CAISRFGQGFGSGSNVLTF. CDR3 bases: TGTGCCATCAGCCGGTTCGGGCAGGGCTTCGGCTCTGGGTCCAACGTCCTGACTTTC.

This clonotype was found many times. The genes are TRBV29-1 and TRBJ2-3; perhaps TRBD2 as D (6 bases). The CDR3 runs 12 residues. Trimming took off 4 bases at V and 6 bases at J, with 11 bases between the two ends. CDR1 is SQVTM and CDR2 is ANQGSEA in the germline V gene. CDR3 nucleotides: TGCAGCGTTGTGAAGGAGGGGGATACGCAGTATTTT. It encodes CSVVKEGDTQYF.

Details on this clonotype: Given a much more abundant clone one base away, this may be a read error. This chain connects TRBV4-1 to TRBJ2-5, with 7 bases aligning to TRBD1. CDR1 is MGHRA and CDR2 is YSYEKL in the germline V gene. This CDR3 comprises 15 residues. J lost 2 bases, V lost 1 base, and 4 bases had no gene match. The CDR3, as DNA: TGCGCCAGCAGCCAAGGGGGACAGTGTCAAGAGACCCAGTACTTC. Translation: CASSQGGQCQETQYF.

This clonotype occurred many times. The chain couples TRBV5-1 to TRBJ2-1, with TRBD2 matching 9 bases. CDR3 length: 15 residues. Germline V gene data show CDR1 as SGHRS and CDR2 as YFSETQ. V lost 4 bases to trimming and J lost 8 bases; unmatched junction nucleotides: 10. The CDR3 nucleotides are TGCGCCAGCAGCAAGCGGCTAGCGGGAAGGGATGAGCAGTTCTTC. Its protein is CASSKRLAGRDEQFF.

This clonotype was seen a single time. This may arise from a read error, as a much more abundant clone is one base away. The V gene is TRBV10-2, the J gene TRBJ2-3, with D perhaps TRBD2 (5 bases). The V end lost 5 bases, the J end lost 5 bases, and 17 bases lay between the germline ends. This CDR3 has 15 amino acids. Germline CDR1 is WSHSY and CDR2 is SAAADI. CDR3 residues: CASSSRTGEGDTQYF. CDR3 DNA sequence: TGCGCCAGCAGTTCACGGACTGGTGAGGGAGATACGCAGTATTTT.

A word on this clonotype: Mismatch with germline at one junction end may stem from a read error. This chain connects TRBV30 to TRBJ2-3; D unclear. Germline-derived CDR1 and CDR2 are GTSNPN and SVGIG (reference sequence). CDR3 length: 11 residues. DNA of the CDR3: TGTTCCTGGACCACATCATATACGCAGTATTTT. Its translation is CSWTTSYTQYF.

As to this clonotype: A much more abundant neighbour one base away suggests this may be a read error. The rearrangement uses TRBV6-2 or TRBV6-3 and TRBJ2-7, with D unclear. Germline CDR1 reads MNHEY; CDR2 reads SVGEGT. The CDR3 contains 14 residues. The CDR3 here is CASSYSRQGYEQHF. DNA of the CDR3: TGTGCCAGCAGTTACTCGAGACAAGGCTACGAGCAGCACTTC.

This clonotype appeared many times. This chain connects TRBV12-3 or TRBV12-4 to TRBJ1-5; the match to TRBD1 covers 8 bases. The CDR3 extends over 17 amino acids. Trimming at V came to 7 bases and at J to 0 bases, leaving 11 bases not matched to a gene. The CDR3 nucleotides are TGTGCCAGCACCCCGGGACAGGTGGGGAATAGCAATCAGCCCCAGCATTTT. As protein: CASTPGQVGNSNQPQHF.

To note about this clonotype: A much larger clone is a single base away; this may be a read error. The genes are TRBV12-3 or TRBV12-4 and TRBJ1-3; D remains unclear. V was shortened by 6 bases and J by 0 bases, with 15 bases between the two germline ends. This CDR3 is built from 16 residues. CDR3 nucleotides: TGTGCCAGCAGCTCGTGTGGTCCAATCTCTGGAAACACCATATATTTT. Encoded protein: CASSSCGPISGNTIYF.

This clonotype was counted a few times. V is TRBV25-1 and J is TRBJ1-1, with 8 positions matching TRBD1. Trimming cost V 8 bases and J 10 bases; bases outside gene matches: 6. Germline V gene sequence: CDR1 MGHDK, CDR2 SYGVNS. The CDR3 covers 11 residues. CDR3 nucleotides: TGTGCCAGCCTCAGGGGGCGAGCAGCTTTCTTT. The encoded protein is CASLRGRAAFF.

This clonotype has only a few counts. A clone one base away is much larger, so this may be a read error. The chain has TRBV29-1 and TRBJ2-1; 9 nucleotides align to TRBD2. The CDR3 extends over 14 amino acids. Germline V gene data show CDR1 as SQVTM and CDR2 as ANQGSEA. The junction had 8 bases not matched to a gene; V was cut back by 1 base and J by 10 bases. CDR3 amino acids: CSVEGGRAGREQFF. As DNA, the CDR3 is TGCAGCGTTGAAGGCGGGAGGGCCGGACGGGAGCAGTTCTTC.